This T cell receptor (beta chain) was recovered during a study of cytomegalovirus exposure and HLA in healthy donors. Study information: Under 90% of 300 to 450 genotyped donors fell in the Caucasian-associated ancestry cluster.

On this clone: Antigen unknown.

Both 60 Vbeta primers and 13 Jbeta primers went into the PCR. Sequencing was performed with immunoSEQ multiplex PCR; in TCRdb, only in-frame clones are kept and a portion is missing. The sample yields around 120,000 clones, roughly 85% seen once. The CDR3 spans 16 residues. The germline CDR1 and CDR2 sequences are SGHAT and FQNNGV. V lost 5 bases, J lost 9 bases, and 11 bases stayed unmatched. Overall study results and limits: The authors later linked a missense DCLRE1C variant to TCR beta V- and J-gene trimming.

This chain links TRBV11-2 with TRBJ2-1; 12 bases are shared with TRBD2. This TCR derives from a woman aged 40 to 55 in good health and CMV-seronegative. The specimen was PBMCs. The CDR3 sequence: CASSQSRLAGVGEQFF. CDR3 sequence (DNA): TGTGCCAGCAGCCAGAGTAGACTAGCGGGAGTCGGTGAGCAGTTCTTC.